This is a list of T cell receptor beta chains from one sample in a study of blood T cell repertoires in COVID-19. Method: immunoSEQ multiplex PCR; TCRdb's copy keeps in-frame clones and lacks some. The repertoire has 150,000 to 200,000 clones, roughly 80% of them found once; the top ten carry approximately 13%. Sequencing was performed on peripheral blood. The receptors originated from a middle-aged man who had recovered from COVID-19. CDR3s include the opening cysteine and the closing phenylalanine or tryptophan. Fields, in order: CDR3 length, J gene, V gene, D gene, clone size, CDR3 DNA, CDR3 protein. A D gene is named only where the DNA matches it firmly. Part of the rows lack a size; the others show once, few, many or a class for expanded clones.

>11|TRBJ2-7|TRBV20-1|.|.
TGCAGTGCTAGGACTCCCCTCGAGCAGTACTTC
CSARTPLEQYF
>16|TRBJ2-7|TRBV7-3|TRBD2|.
TGTGCCAGCAGCTTAATCGGGGGGGCTAGTGGATACGAGCAGTACTTC
CASSLIGGASGYEQYF
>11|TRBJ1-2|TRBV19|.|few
TGTGCCAGTAGTGGCAGGGAAGGCTACACCTTC
CASSGREGYTF
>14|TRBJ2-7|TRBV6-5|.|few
TGTGCCAGCAGTCCATTCGGTACGCATAACGAGCAGTACTTC
CASSPFGTHNEQYF
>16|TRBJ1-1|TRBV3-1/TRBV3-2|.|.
TGTGCCAGCAGCCAAGATTTAGCAGAGCGGGTCACTGAAGCTTTCTTT
CASSQDLAERVTEAFF
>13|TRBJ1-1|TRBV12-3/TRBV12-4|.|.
TGTGCCAGCAGCCGGAGCGTGGACACTGAAGCTTTCTTT
CASSRSVDTEAFF
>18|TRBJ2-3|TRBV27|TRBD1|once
TGTGCCAGCAGTTTATCGAGGGGCCCTACAGGGGTGAGAGATACGCAGTATTTT
CASSLSRGPTGVRDTQYF
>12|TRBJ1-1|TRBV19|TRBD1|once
TGTGCCAGTAGTATTTCGGACAGGGTGGCTTTCTTT
CASSISDRVAFF
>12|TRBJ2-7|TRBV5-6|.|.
TGTGCCAGCAGCTTGGGTAGCCACGAGCAGTACTTC
CASSLGSHEQYF
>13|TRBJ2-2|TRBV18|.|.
TGTGCCAGCTCACCGAGGAACACCGGGGAGCTGTTTTTT
CASSPRNTGELFF
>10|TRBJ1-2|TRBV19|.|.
TGTGCCAGTCGCAGCTATGGCTACACCTTC
CASRSYGYTF
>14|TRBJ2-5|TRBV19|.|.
TGTGCCAGTAGTATGGTCCGAGATCAAGAGACCCAGTACTTC
CASSMVRDQETQYF
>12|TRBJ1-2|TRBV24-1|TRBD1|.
TGTGCCACCGGGACAGCCAACTATGGCTACACCTTC
CATGTANYGYTF